Given below is one TCR beta chain in context. The data belong to a study of blood T cell repertoires in COVID-19. Study background: Researchers got acute and convalescent COVID-19 samples from the United States, Italy and Spain. T cells, B-cell-depleted T cells, or PBMCs supplied cDNA or gDNA.

Generated by immunoSEQ multiplex PCR, the TCRdb table keeps only in-frame clones and is missing some. Of around 120,000 clones listed, approximately 92% are singletons. The sample consisted of peripheral blood. The sequence was collected from a woman over 75 with acute or convalescent COVID-19.

The CDR3 here is CASSVVPSGGADTQYF. The CDR3 DNA sequence: TGTGCCAGCAGCGTAGTTCCTAGCGGGGGGGCTGATACGCAGTATTTT. This chain connects TRBV9 to TRBJ2-3; the match to TRBD2 covers 12 bases. In germline, CDR1 is SGDLS, CDR2 YYNGEE. V lost 0 bases to trimming and J lost 6 bases; unmatched junction nucleotides: 5. The CDR3 consists of 16 residues.